The entry below gives a single T cell receptor (beta chain) sequence along with its context. V was pared by 0 bases and J by 3 bases, with 7 bases of the junction left unmatched. The CDR3 contains 17 residues. Germline-derived CDR1 and CDR2 are SGHDT and YYEEEE. This entry comes from a study of shared clonotypes between healthy human individuals. This table comes from immunoSEQ multiplex PCR, and its TCRdb copy is limited to in-frame clones, with some not included. The table lists about 2.3 million clones, 93% of them singletons. The sequenced sample consisted of naive CD4+ T cells from PBMCs. The subset here: CD45RA+ positively selected. This clonotype originated in a man aged 18 to 29 in good health. Some clones in this sample may be carry-over from other donors' samples. J is TRBJ2-1 and V is TRBV5-6; the match to TRBD2 covers 9 bases. CDR3 DNA sequence: TGTGCCAGCAGCTTGGGCCTTCTAGCGGGAAGCTACAATGAGCAGTTCTTC. This translates into CASSLGLLAGSYNEQFF.